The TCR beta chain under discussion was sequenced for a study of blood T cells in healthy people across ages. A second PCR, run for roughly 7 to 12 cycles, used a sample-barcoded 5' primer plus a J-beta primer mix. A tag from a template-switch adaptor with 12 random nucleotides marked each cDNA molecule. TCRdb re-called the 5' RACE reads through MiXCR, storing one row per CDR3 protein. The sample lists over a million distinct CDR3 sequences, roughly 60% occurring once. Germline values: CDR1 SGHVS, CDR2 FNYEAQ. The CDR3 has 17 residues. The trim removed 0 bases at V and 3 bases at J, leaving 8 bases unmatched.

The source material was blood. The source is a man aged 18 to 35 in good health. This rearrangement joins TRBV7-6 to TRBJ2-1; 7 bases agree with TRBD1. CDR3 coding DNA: TGTGCCAGCAGCTTAGCACCCGGGACAGAGAACTACAATGAGCAGTTCTTC. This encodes CASSLAPGTENYNEQFF.